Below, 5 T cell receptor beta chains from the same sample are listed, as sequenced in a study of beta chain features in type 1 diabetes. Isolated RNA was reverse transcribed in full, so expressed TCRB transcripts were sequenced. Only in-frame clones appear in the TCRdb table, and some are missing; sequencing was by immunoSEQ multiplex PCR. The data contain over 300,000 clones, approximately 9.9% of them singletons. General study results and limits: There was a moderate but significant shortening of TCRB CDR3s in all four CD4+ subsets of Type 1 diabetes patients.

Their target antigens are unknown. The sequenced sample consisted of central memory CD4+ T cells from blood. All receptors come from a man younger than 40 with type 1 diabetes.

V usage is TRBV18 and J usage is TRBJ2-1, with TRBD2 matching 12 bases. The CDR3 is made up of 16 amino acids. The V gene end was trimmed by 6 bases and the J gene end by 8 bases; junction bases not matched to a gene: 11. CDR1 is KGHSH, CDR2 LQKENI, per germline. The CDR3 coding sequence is TGTGCCAGCTCGTCGGGACTAGCGGGTTCGGGCGATGAGCAGTTCTTC. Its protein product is CASSSGLAGSGDEQFF.

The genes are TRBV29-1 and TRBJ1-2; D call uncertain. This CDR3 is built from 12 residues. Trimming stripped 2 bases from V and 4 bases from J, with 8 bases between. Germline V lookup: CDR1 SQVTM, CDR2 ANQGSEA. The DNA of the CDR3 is TGCAGCGTTGAACAGGTCGGCTATGGCTACACCTTC. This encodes CSVEQVGYGYTF.

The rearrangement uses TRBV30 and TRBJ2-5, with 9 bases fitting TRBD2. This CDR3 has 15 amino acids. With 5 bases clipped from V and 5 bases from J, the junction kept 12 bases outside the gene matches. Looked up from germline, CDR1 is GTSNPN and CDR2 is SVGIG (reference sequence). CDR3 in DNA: TGTGCCTGGGCCCCGAGAAGCGGGGGGTCTGAGACCCAGTACTTC. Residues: CAWAPRSGGSETQYF.

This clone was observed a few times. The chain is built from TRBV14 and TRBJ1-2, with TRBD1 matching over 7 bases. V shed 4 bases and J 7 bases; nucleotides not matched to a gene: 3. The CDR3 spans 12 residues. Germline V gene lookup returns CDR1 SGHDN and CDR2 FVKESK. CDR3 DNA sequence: TGTGCCAGCAGCCCGACAGGGTTTGGCTACACCTTC. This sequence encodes CASSPTGFGYTF.

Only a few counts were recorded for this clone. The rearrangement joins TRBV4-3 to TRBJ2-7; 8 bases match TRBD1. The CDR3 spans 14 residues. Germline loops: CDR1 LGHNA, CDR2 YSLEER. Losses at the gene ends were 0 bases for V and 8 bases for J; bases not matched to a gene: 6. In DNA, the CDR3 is TGCGCCAGCAGCCAAGATCGGACAGGGTGGAAGCAGTACTTC. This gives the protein CASSQDRTGWKQYF.